Shown below are 29 T cell receptor beta chains from a single sample sequenced in a study of T cells in Graves' hyperthyroidism and ophthalmopathy. Amplification yielded TCR beta CDR3 regions, with RNA transcripts as the source. The HTBI primer set drove a first-round RT-PCR of the TCR CDR3. TCRdb re-called the multiplex PCR reads with MiXCR, one entry per CDR3 protein. This table holds 45,000 to 60,000 distinct CDR3 sequences, around half found once. Source material: blood. The receptors were sampled from a woman in her twenties or thirties with Graves' ophthalmopathy.

This clonotype has ten or more counts. The CDR3 loop reads CASRDTGGSQPQHF. CDR3 coding DNA: TGTGCCAGCAGAGATACAGGGGGCAGTCAGCCCCAGCATTTT. The chain links TRBV28 to TRBJ1-5; 9 nucleotides match TRBD1. J was trimmed by 6 bases and V by 6 bases; bases with no gene match: 6. CDR3 length equals 14 residues. The germline CDR1 and CDR2 sequences are MDHEN and SYDVKM.

This clonotype was seen at least ten times. V and J are TRBV2 and TRBJ2-7; 7 bases are a match to TRBD2. CDR3 length equals 12 residues. The trim removed 7 bases at V and 9 bases at J, leaving 9 bases unmatched. In germline, CDR1 is SNHLY, CDR2 FYNNEI. In DNA form, the CDR3 reads TGTGCCAGCACCACTAGCGCCGCCCGGCAGTACTTC. Protein sequence: CASTTSAARQYF.

In its sample, this clonotype was seen many times. The gene calls are TRBV6-5 and TRBJ2-1; D gene uncertain. The CDR3 runs to 13 residues. Germline-derived CDR1 and CDR2 are MNHEY and SVGAGI. With 2 bases removed from V and 8 bases from J, the gap between germline ends came to 10 bases. The CDR3 spells CASSYTLSHEQFF. In nucleotides, the CDR3 is TGTGCCAGCAGTTACACCCTTTCCCATGAGCAGTTCTTC.

This clonotype was picked up many times. The chain couples TRBV6-1 to TRBJ2-7; D is undetermined. The CDR3 covers 13 residues. Germline assignment: CDR1 MNHNS and CDR2 SASEGT. V was trimmed by 2 bases and J by 3 bases, leaving 8 bases between them. CDR3 bases: TGTGCCAGCAGTGAAATTGGCAGCTACGAGCAGTACTTC. Encoded protein: CASSEIGSYEQYF.

This clonotype has a handful of counts. This may stem from a read error, because a much larger clone lies one nucleotide away. The genes are TRBV5-6 and TRBJ2-2, with 7 nucleotides matching TRBD1. This CDR3 is 14 amino acids long. CDR1 is SGHDT and CDR2 is YYEEEE in the germline V gene. V lost 4 bases to trimming and J lost 1 base; unmatched junction nucleotides: 1. CDR3 bases: TGTGCCAGCAGCCGGGACAGGAACACCGGGGAGCTGTTTTTT. Translating gives CASSRDRNTGELFF. The entire variable domain, with the rest obtained from reference TRBV5-6 and TRBJ2-2, is as follows: DAGVTQSPTHLIKTRGQQVTLRCSPKSGHDTVSWYQQALGQGPQFIFQYYEEEERQRGNFPDRFSGHQFPNYSSELNVNALLLGDSALYLCASSRDRNTGELFFGEGSRLTVL.

This clonotype was seen many times. This chain joins TRBV9 and TRBJ2-3; TRBD2 matches 8 bases. The CDR3 length is 15 residues. In germline, CDR1 is SGDLS, CDR2 YYNGEE. After removal of 2 bases from V and 2 bases from J, the junction contained 4 bases not matched to a gene. For the CDR3, the DNA is TGTGCCAGCAGCGTGACTAGCGTATACACAGATACGCAGTATTTT. It yields the protein CASSVTSVYTDTQYF.

This clonotype was picked up a small number of times. J is TRBJ2-7 and V is TRBV2; unclear D gene. Germline lookup yields CDR1 SNHLY and CDR2 FYNNEI. The CDR3 runs to 14 residues. V was pared by 5 bases and J by 1 base, with 12 bases between. CDR3 nucleotides: TGTGCCAGCAGTATGTCTGGGGTATCCTACGAGCAGTACTTC. It is translated as CASSMSGVSYEQYF.

The chain links TRBV7-3 to TRBJ2-1; 16 bases are shared with TRBD2. V lost 5 bases and J lost 8; bases outside the gene matches: 12. The CDR3 covers 18 residues. CDR1 SGHTA and CDR2 FQGTGA come from the germline V gene. CDR3 sequence: CASSPQGLAGGGEDEQFF. The DNA for the CDR3 is TGTGCCAGCAGCCCACAGGGACTAGCGGGAGGGGGTGAGGATGAGCAGTTCTTC.

This clonotype has at least ten counts. The CDR3 loop reads CASSSRREPRREQYF. CDR3 sequence (DNA): TGTGCCAGCAGCTCACGGCGAGAGCCACGTCGGGAGCAGTACTTC. The V call is TRBV7-9, the J call TRBJ2-7; unclear D gene. Germline CDR1 and CDR2: SEHNR and FQNEAQ (reference sequence). V dropped 4 bases and J dropped 7 bases, with 20 bases sitting between them. The CDR3 is 15 residues long.

This chain connects TRBV10-1 to TRBJ2-2; D might be TRBD2 (5 bases). This CDR3 region has 21 residues. Germline lookup yields CDR1 WNHNN and CDR2 SYGVQD (reference sequence). Trimming left V 6 bases short and J 5 bases short, with 34 bases between. The CDR3 loop is CASSRRNMAGGSPFGTGELFF. The CDR3 coding sequence is TGCGCCAGCAGCCGGCGGAATATGGCGGGCGGATCCCCCTTTGGGACCGGGGAGCTGTTTTTT.

With respect to this clonotype: One end of the junction fails to match germline, which may point to a read error. The chain links TRBV7-6 to TRBJ2-1, with D perhaps TRBD1 (5 bases). CDR3 length equals 16 residues. Germline loops: CDR1 SGHVS, CDR2 FNYEAQ. CDR3: CASSLLVQGSYNEQLF. The CDR3 DNA is TGTGCCAGCAGCTTATTGGTCCAGGGCTCCTACAATGAGCAGCTCTTC.

This clonotype has at least ten counts. The chain combines TRBV27 with TRBJ2-5, with D unclear. Per the germline V gene, CDR1 is MNHEY and CDR2 is SMNVEV (reference sequence). The germline V and J ends were trimmed by 4 bases and 9 bases, with 12 bases remaining between them. The CDR3 is 12 residues long. CDR3 in DNA: TGTGCCAGCAGTTCGAATGATAGGGCCCAGTACTTC. Encoded protein: CASSSNDRAQYF.

In this sample, this clonotype turned up once. The CDR3 end shows no conserved phenylalanine or tryptophan, and so a read error is likely. Because the CDR3's place on the DNA is in doubt, the DNA is left out and the CDR3 is given as listed by TCRdb. This chain uses TRBV6-1 with TRBJ1-2. Germline CDR1 MNHNS, CDR2 SASEGT. 11 amino acids form the CDR3, both terminal residues included. The CDR3 protein is CASSKGGSDSY.

This clonotype has at least ten counts. The chain uses TRBV10-3 and TRBJ1-5; no definite D call. Germline CDR1 is ENHRY and CDR2 is SYGVKD. Trimming stripped 3 bases from V and 3 bases from J, with 6 bases between. This CDR3 has 13 residues. This CDR3 is CAISDQYNQPQHF. The CDR3 DNA is TGTGCCATCAGTGATCAGTACAATCAGCCCCAGCATTTT.

At least ten counts were recorded for this clonotype. This chain joins TRBV9 and TRBJ2-1; D unresolved. Trimming stripped 2 bases from V and 7 bases from J, with 10 bases between. CDR3 size: 13 residues. Germline assignment: CDR1 SGDLS and CDR2 YYNGEE. CDR3 sequence: CASSVYERNEQFF. For the CDR3, the DNA is TGTGCCAGCAGCGTCTACGAGAGGAATGAGCAGTTCTTC. Based on the CDR3 plus reference TRBV9 and TRBJ2-1, the full variable domain is DSGVTQTPKHLITATGQRVTLRCSPRSGDLSVYWYQQSLDQGLQFLIQYYNGEERAKGNILERFSAQQFPDLHSELNLSSLELGDSALYFCASSVYERNEQFFGPGTRLTVL.

The CDR3 region is CATNDPGLRWGEQFF. The CDR3 coding sequence is TGTGCCACCAATGACCCGGGACTCCGGTGGGGTGAGCAGTTCTTC. The chain combines TRBV24-1 with TRBJ2-1; D perhaps matches TRBD2 (6 bases). Trimming stripped 8 bases from V and 9 bases from J, with 22 bases between. CDR1 and CDR2 from the germline V gene are KGHDR and SFDVKD. This CDR3 comprises 15 residues.

This clonotype was recorded many times. J is TRBJ2-1 and V is TRBV11-2; no clear D gene. The CDR3 spans 15 residues. CDR1 is SGHAT, CDR2 FQNNGV, per germline. V was clipped by 1 base and J by 0 bases, with 7 bases between them. The CDR3 DNA sequence: TGTGCCAGCAGCTTAGTCCTAGGCTCCTACAATGAGCAGTTCTTC. It specifies CASSLVLGSYNEQFF.

The chain has TRBV10-2 and TRBJ2-7; maybe TRBD2 (6 bases). Germline loops: CDR1 WSHSY, CDR2 SAAADI. Trimming took 7 bases from V and 2 from J, leaving 15 bases between them. This CDR3 comprises 14 residues. The CDR3 loop is CASKGGGDTYEQYF. CDR3 nucleotides: TGCGCCAGCAAAGGTGGCGGGGATACCTACGAGCAGTACTTC.

This clonotype was seen ten or more times. The chain recombines TRBV19 with TRBJ1-2; D is ambiguous. The CDR3 contains 15 residues. Germline CDR1 and CDR2: LNHDA and SQIVND (reference sequence). The ends were cut back, 1 base at V and 6 bases at J, with 15 bases in the middle. In DNA form, the CDR3 reads TGTGCCAGTAGTATAGCCACGACCGGCAGCAATGGCTACACCTTC. It codes for CASSIATTGSNGYTF.

The chain uses TRBV5-1 and TRBJ2-7; 9 positions match TRBD1. After removal of 3 bases from V and 1 base from J, the junction contained 5 bases not matched to a gene. Per germline, CDR1 SGHRS and CDR2 YFSETQ. This CDR3 is built from 15 residues. The CDR3 reads CASSSPGQGSYEQYF. For the CDR3, the DNA is TGCGCCAGCAGCTCACCGGGACAGGGATCCTACGAGCAGTACTTC. Full variable domain (outside the CDR3, taken from reference TRBV5-1 and TRBJ2-7): KAGVTQTPRYLIKTRGQQVTLSCSPISGHRSVSWYQQTPGQGLQFLFEYFSETQRNKGNFPGRFSGRQFSNSRSEMNVSTLELGDSALYLCASSSPGQGSYEQYFGPGTRLTVT.

This clonotype was picked up a small number of times. V and J are TRBV30 and TRBJ1-4, with TRBD1 as a possible D gene (6 bases). Germline V gene data show CDR1 as GTSNPN and CDR2 as SVGIG (reference sequence). This CDR3 has 14 amino acids. V lost 3 bases, J lost 5 bases, and 13 bases lay in between. The CDR3 region is CAWSPGGRNEKLFF. In DNA, the CDR3 is TGTGCCTGGAGCCCGGGGGGCAGGAATGAAAAACTGTTTTTT.

This clonotype is medium-sized by share. This rearrangement joins TRBV29-1 to TRBJ2-3; 9 bases fit TRBD1. The V and J ends lost 7 bases and 10 bases, in that order; junction bases with no gene match: 3. In germline, CDR1 is SQVTM, CDR2 ANQGSEA. The CDR3 consists of 10 residues. CDR3 DNA sequence: TGCAGCGGTGGACAGGGGCCGCAGTATTTT. As protein: CSGGQGPQYF.

This clonotype was observed many times. The J gene is TRBJ2-2, the V gene TRBV9; D is possibly TRBD1 (5 bases). This CDR3 has 16 residues. V gave up 3 bases and J gave up 5 bases, with 17 bases separating them. The germline V gene has CDR1 SGDLS and CDR2 YYNGEE. CDR3 residues: CASSAGLLAGTGELFF. The CDR3, as DNA: TGTGCCAGCAGCGCCGGGTTGTTGGCAGGGACCGGGGAGCTGTTTTTT.

This clonotype came up many times. One base away lies a much larger clone, so this may be a sequencing read error. The chain combines TRBV20-1 with TRBJ2-7; no clear D. In germline, CDR1 is DFQATT, CDR2 SNEGSKA (reference sequence). V was trimmed by 3 bases and J by 5 bases, leaving 8 bases between them. This CDR3 has 11 residues. The CDR3 DNA follows: TGCAGTGCTAGGGGTGTCAACGAGCAGTACTTC. Its protein product is CSARGVNEQYF.

The V and J genes are TRBV14 and TRBJ1-1; D is undetermined. In germline, CDR1 is SGHDN, CDR2 FVKESK. The CDR3 runs 14 residues. Deletions cut 4 bases from V and 0 bases from J, with 9 bases between. In DNA form, the CDR3 reads TGTGCCAGCAGCCCGGACGGTATGAACACTGAAGCTTTCTTT. This encodes CASSPDGMNTEAFF.

This clonotype was seen repeatedly, ten times or more. V and J are TRBV6-5 and TRBJ2-7, with D perhaps assigned TRBD1 or TRBD2 (5 bases each). This CDR3 comprises 14 residues. V lost 6 bases and J lost 0, with 12 bases in between. CDR1 is MNHEY, CDR2 SVGAGI, per germline. CDR3 amino acids: CASRRDHSSYEQYF. CDR3 nucleotides: TGTGCCAGCAGAAGGGACCACAGCTCCTACGAGCAGTACTTC.

The chain is built from TRBV3-1 and TRBJ2-3, with 9 nucleotides matching TRBD1. This CDR3 region has 16 residues. The V gene's germline CDR1 is LGHDT and CDR2 YNNKEL (reference sequence). The V gene end was trimmed by 5 bases and the J gene end by 2 bases; junction bases not matched to a gene: 8. The chain's CDR3 is CASSYPGQGFTDTQYF. As DNA, the CDR3 is TGTGCCAGCAGCTACCCGGGACAGGGTTTCACAGATACGCAGTATTTT.

This clonotype was seen ten or more times. CDR3 nucleotides: TGTGCCAGTAGTAAAGACAGGGGAATGAACACTGAAGCTTTCTTT. It encodes CASSKDRGMNTEAFF. This chain connects TRBV19 to TRBJ1-1, with 8 bases lining up with TRBD1. This CDR3 has 15 amino acids. The germline CDR1 and CDR2 sequences are LNHDA and SQIVND (reference sequence). With 4 bases clipped from V and 0 bases from J, the junction kept 4 bases outside the gene matches.

This clonotype came up many times. A clone one base away is much larger, so this may be a read error. The V gene is TRBV20-1, the J gene TRBJ1-4, with a weak D call TRBD1 (5 bases). Germline assignment: CDR1 DFQATT and CDR2 SNEGSKA (reference sequence). V lost 6 bases and J lost 6, with 17 bases in between. There are 14 residues in the CDR3. CDR3 in amino acids: CSALGRARDEKLFF. The CDR3 DNA reads as TGCAGTGCCCTAGGCAGGGCGAGGGATGAAAAACTGTTTTTT.